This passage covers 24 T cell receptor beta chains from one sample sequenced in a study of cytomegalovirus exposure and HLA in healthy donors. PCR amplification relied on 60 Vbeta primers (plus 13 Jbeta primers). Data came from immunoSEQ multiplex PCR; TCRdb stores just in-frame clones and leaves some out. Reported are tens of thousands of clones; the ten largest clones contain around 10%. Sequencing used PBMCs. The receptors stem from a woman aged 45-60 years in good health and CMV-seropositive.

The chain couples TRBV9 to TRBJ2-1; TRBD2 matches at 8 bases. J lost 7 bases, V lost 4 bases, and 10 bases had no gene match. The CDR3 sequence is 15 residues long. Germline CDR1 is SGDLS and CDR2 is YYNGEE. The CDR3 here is CASSPKFGLANEQFF. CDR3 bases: TGTGCCAGCAGCCCCAAGTTTGGACTAGCAAATGAGCAGTTCTTC.

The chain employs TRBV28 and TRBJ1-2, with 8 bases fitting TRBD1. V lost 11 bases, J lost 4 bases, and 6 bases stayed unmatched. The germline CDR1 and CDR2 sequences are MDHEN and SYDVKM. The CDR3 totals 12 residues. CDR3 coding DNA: TGTGCCTATTACACAGGGGGCTATGGCTACACCTTC. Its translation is CAYYTGGYGYTF.

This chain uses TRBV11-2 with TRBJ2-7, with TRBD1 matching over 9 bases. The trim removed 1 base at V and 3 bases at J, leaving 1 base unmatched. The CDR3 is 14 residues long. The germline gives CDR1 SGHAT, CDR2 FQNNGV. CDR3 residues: CASSLGQGDYEQYF. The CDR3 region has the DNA TGTGCCAGCAGCTTAGGACAGGGGGACTACGAGCAGTACTTC. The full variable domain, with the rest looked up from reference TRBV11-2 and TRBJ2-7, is EAGVAQSPRYKIIEKRQSVAFWCNPISGHATLYWYQQILGQGPKLLIQFQNNGVVDDSQLPKDRFSAERLKGVDSTLKIQPAKLEDSAVYLCASSLGQGDYEQYFGPGTRLTVT.

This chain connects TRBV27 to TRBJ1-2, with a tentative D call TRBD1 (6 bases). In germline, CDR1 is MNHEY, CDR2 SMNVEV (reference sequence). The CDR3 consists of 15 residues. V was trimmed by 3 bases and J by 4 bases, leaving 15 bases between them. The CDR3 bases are TGTGCCAGCAGTTTGGACAGCTCTCTTGTCTATGGCTACACCTTC. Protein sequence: CASSLDSSLVYGYTF.

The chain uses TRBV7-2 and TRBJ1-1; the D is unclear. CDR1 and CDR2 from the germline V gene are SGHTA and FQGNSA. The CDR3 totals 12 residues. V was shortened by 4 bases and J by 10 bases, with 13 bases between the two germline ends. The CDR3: CASSSLWRGAFF. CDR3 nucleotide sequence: TGTGCCAGCAGCTCACTCTGGCGGGGAGCTTTCTTT.

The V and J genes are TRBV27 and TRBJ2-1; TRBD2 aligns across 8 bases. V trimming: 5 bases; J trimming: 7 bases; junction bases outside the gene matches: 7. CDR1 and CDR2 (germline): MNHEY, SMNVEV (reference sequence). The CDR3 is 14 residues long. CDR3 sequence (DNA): TGTGCCAGCAGTCGAGCGGGAGAAAGGAATGAGCAGTTCTTC. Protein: CASSRAGERNEQFF.

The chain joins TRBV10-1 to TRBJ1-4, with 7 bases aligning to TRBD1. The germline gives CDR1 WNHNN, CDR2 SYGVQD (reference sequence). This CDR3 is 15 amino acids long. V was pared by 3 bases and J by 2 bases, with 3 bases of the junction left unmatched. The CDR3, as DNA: TGCGCCAGCAGTGAAGGACAGGTGACTAATGAAAAACTGTTTTTT. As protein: CASSEGQVTNEKLFF.

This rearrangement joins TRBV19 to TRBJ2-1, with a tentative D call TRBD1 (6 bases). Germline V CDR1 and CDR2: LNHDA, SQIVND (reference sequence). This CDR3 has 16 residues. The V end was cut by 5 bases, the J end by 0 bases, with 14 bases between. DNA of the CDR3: TGTGCCAGTAGTTCACAGGGCTACTTCTCCTACAATGAGCAGTTCTTC. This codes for CASSSQGYFSYNEQFF.

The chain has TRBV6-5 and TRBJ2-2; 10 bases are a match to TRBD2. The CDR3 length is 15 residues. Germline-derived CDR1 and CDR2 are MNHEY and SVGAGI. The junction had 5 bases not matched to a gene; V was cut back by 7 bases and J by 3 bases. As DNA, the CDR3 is TGTGCCAGCACTAGCGGGAGTTGGTACACCGGGGAGCTGTTTTTT. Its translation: CASTSGSWYTGELFF.

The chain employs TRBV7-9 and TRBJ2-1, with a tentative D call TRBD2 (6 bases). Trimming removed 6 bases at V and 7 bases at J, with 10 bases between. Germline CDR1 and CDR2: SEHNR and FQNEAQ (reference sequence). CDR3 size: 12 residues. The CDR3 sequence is CASRGRENEQFF. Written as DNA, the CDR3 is TGTGCCAGCAGGGGTCGGGAGAATGAGCAGTTCTTC.

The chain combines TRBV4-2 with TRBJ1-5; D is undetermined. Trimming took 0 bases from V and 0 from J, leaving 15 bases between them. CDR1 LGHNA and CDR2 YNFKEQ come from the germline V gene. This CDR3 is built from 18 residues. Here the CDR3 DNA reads TGTGCCAGCAGCCAAGATCTAACTGGGCAGAGTAGCAATCAGCCCCAGCATTTT. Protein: CASSQDLTGQSSNQPQHF.

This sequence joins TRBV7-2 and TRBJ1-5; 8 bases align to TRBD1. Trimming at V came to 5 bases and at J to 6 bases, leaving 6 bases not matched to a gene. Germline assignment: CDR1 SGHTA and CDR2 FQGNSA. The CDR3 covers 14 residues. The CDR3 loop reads CASSLTGVGQPQHF. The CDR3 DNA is TGTGCCAGCAGCCTGACAGGGGTAGGTCAGCCCCAGCATTTT.

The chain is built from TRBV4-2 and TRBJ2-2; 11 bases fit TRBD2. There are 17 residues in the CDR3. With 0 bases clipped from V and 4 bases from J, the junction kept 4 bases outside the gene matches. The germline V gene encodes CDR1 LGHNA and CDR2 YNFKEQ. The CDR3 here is CASSQEIAGGVTGELFF. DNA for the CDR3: TGTGCCAGCAGCCAAGAAATAGCGGGGGGGGTCACCGGGGAGCTGTTTTTT.

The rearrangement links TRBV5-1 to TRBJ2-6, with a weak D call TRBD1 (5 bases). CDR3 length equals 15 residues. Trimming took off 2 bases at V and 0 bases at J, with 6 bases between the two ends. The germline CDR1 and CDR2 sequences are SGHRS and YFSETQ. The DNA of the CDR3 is TGCGCCAGCAGCTTTACAGGCTCTGGGGCCAACGTCCTGACTTTC. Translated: CASSFTGSGANVLTF.

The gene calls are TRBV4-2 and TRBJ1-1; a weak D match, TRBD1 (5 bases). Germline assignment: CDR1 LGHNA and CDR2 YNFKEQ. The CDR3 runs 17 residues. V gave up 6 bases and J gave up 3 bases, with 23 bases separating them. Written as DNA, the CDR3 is TGTGCCAGCAGAAAAGGGGACTCCCCTAAGGGGTACACTGAAGCTTTCTTT. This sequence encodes CASRKGDSPKGYTEAFF.

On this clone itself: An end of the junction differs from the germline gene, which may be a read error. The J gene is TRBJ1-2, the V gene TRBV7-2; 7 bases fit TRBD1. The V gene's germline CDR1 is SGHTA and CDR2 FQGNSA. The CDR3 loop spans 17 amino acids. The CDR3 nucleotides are TGTGCCAGCAGCGTAGCGGGACAGAGGCCCGTTAACTATGGCTACACCTTC. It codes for CASSVAGQRPVNYGYTF.

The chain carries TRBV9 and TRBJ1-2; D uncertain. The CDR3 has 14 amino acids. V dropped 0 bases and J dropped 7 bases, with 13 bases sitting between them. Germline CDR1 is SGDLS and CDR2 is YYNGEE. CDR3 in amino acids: CASSVDPLAGGYTF. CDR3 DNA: TGTGCCAGCAGCGTAGATCCGCTGGCAGGTGGCTACACCTTC.

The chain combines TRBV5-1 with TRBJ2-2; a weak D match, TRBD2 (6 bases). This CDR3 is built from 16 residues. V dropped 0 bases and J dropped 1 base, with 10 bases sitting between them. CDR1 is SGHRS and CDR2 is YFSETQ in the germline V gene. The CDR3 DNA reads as TGCGCCAGCAGCTTGGGGGGTAGCGGGAACACCGGGGAGCTGTTTTTT. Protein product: CASSLGGSGNTGELFF.

CDR3 DNA: TGTGCCAGCAGTGAAGCAGAGCGGGAGTGGTCCTACGAGCAGTACTTC. This encodes CASSEAEREWSYEQYF. This sequence joins TRBV6-1 and TRBJ2-7; the match to TRBD2 covers 8 bases. The CDR3 consists of 16 residues. The V gene end was trimmed by 0 bases and the J gene end by 1 base; junction bases not matched to a gene: 5. Germline V lookup: CDR1 MNHNS, CDR2 SASEGT.

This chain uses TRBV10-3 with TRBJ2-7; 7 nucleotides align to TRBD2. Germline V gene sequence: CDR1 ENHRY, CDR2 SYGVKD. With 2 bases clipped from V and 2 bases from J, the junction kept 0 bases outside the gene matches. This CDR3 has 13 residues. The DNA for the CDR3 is TGTGCCATCAGTGAGGGACTAGCCTACGAGCAGTACTTC. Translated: CAISEGLAYEQYF.

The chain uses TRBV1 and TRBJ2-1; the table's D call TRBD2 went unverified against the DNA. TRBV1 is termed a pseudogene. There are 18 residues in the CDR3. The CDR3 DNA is TGCACCAGCAGCCTTACACGAAGCGGGATCAACTCCGACAATGAGCAGTTCTTC. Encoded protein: CTSSLTRSGINSDNEQFF.

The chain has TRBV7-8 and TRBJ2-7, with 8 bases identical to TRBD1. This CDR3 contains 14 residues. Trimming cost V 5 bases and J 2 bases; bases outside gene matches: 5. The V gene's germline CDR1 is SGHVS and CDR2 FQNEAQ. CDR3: CASSTGTGPYEQYF. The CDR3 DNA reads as TGTGCCAGCAGCACCGGGACAGGCCCCTACGAGCAGTACTTC.

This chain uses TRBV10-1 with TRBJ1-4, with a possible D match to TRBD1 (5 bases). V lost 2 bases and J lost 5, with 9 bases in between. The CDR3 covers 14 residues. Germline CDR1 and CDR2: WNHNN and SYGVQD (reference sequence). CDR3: CASSEGGANEKLFF. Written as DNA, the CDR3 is TGCGCCAGCAGTGAGGGCGGGGCGAATGAAAAACTGTTTTTT.

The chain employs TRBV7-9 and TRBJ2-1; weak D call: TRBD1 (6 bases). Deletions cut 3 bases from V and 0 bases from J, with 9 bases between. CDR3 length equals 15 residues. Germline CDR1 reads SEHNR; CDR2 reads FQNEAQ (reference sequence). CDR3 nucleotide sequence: TGTGCCAGCAGCTTCACAGGGAGCTCCTACAATGAGCAGTTCTTC. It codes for CASSFTGSSYNEQFF.